This T cell receptor beta chain is drawn from a study of T cell clones after liver transplantation. This CDR3 region has 13 residues. CDR1 is ENHRY and CDR2 is SYGVKD in the germline V gene. Trimming stripped 3 bases from V and 6 bases from J, with 9 bases between. Repertoires were generated with immunoSEQ multiplex PCR, while TCRdb's copy carries only in-frame clones and drops some. The table lists 55,000 to 75,000 clones, about 70% of them singletons, with over 2.5% in the top ten. This sequence joins TRBV10-3 and TRBJ2-1; no reliable D call. Sequencing was performed on CD4+ T cells from blood, taken at the roughly 16-month timepoint. The TCR was taken from a human patient who received a liver transplant. Some T cells may have originated in the graft donor. The CDR3 region is CAISEGFGNEQFF. CDR3 DNA sequence: TGTGCCATCAGTGAAGGATTCGGCAATGAGCAGTTCTTC.